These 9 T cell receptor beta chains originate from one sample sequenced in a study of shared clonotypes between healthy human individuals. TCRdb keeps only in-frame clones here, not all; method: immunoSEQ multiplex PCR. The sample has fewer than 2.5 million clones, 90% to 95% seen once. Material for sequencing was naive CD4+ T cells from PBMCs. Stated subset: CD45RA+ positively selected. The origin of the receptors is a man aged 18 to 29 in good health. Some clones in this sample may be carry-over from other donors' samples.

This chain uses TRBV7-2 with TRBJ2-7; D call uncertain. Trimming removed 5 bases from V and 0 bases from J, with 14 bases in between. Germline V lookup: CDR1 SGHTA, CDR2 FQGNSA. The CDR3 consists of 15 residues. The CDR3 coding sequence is TGTGCCAGCAGCGTCGAGACGAACCCCTCCTACGAGCAGTACTTC. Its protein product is CASSVETNPSYEQYF.

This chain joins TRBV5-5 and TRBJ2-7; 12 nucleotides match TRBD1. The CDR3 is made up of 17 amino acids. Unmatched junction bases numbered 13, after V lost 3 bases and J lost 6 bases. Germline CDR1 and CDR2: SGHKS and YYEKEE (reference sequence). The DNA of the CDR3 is TGTGCCAGCAGCTCCCCCCCGGGGACAGGGGGCAAATTCGAGCAGTACTTC. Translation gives CASSSPPGTGGKFEQYF.

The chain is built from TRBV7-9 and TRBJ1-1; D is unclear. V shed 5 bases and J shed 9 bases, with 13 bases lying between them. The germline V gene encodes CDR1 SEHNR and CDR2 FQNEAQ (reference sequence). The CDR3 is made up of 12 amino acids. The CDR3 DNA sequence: TGTGCCAGCAGCCCACTTGGCAGACAAGCTTTCTTT. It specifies CASSPLGRQAFF.

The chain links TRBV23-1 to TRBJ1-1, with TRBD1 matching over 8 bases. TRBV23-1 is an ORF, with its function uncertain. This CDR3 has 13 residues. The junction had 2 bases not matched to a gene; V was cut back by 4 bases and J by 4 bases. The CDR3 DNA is TGCGCCAGCAGTCGACAGGGGAGCACTGAAGCTTTCTTT. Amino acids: CASSRQGSTEAFF.

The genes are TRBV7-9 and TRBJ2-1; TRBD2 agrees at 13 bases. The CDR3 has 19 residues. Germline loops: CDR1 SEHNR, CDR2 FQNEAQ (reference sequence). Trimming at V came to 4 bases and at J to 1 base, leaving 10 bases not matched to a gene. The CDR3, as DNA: TGTGCCAGCAGCTCACCCGGACTAGCGGGAGTCGGGTCCTACAATGAGCAGTTCTTC. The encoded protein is CASSSPGLAGVGSYNEQFF.

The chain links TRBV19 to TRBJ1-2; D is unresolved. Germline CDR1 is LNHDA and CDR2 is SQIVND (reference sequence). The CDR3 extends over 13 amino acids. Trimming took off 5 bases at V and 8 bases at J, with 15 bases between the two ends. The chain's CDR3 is CASSQWGVRGYTF. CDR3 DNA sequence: TGTGCCAGTAGTCAGTGGGGTGTAAGGGGCTACACCTTC. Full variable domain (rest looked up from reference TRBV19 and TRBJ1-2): DGGITQSPKYLFRKEGQNVTLSCEQNLNHDAMYWYRQDPGQGLRLIYYSQIVNDFQKGDIAEGYSVSREKKESFPLTVTSAQKNPTAFYLCASSQWGVRGYTFGSGTRLTVV.

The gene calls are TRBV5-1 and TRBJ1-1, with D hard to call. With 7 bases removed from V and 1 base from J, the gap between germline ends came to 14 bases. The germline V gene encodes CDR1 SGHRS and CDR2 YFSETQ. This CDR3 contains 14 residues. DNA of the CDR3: TGCGCCAGCCGCCGCCTTGCGGGGAACACTGAAGCTTTCTTT. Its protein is CASRRLAGNTEAFF.

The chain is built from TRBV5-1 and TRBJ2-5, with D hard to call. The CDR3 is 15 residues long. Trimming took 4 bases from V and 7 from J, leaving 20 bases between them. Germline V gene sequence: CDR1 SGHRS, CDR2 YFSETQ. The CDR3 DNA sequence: TGCGCCAGCAGCCCCGAAGGTCCGACATCCGGGACCCAGTACTTC. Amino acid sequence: CASSPEGPTSGTQYF.

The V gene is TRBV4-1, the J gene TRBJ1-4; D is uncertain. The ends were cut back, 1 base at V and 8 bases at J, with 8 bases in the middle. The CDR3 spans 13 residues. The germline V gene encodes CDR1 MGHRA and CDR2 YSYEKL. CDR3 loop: CASSQVSIEKLFF. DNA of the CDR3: TGCGCCAGCAGCCAAGTGTCGATCGAAAAACTGTTTTTT.